Sequencing of this T cell receptor (beta chain) was carried out in a study of blood T cell repertoires in COVID-19. TCRdb's copy holds only in-frame clones and misses some; the assay was immunoSEQ multiplex PCR. The sample has 250,000 to 400,000 clones; roughly nine tenths are singletons. Looked up from germline, CDR1 is SGHNT and CDR2 is YENEEA. V was trimmed by 5 bases and J by 4 bases, leaving 16 bases between them. The CDR3 sequence is 15 residues long. The V call is TRBV11-3, the J call TRBJ2-3; TRBD2 might be the D (7 bases). This receptor was identified in a woman aged 25 to 45 with COVID-19, enrolled during active disease. The sample taken for sequencing was peripheral blood. The CDR3 here is CASSPGGLVSDTQYF. Written as DNA, the CDR3 is TGTGCCAGCAGCCCGGGGGGCCTCGTATCAGATACGCAGTATTTT.